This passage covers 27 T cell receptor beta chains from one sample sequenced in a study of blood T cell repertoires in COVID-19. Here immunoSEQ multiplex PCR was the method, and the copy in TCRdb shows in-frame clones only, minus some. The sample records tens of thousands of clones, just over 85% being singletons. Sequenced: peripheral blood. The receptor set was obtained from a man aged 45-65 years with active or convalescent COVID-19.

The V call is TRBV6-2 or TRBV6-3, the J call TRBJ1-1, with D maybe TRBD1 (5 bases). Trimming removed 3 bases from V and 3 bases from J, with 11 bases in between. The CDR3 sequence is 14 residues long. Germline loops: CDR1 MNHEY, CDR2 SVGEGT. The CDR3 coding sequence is TGTGCCAGCAGTTATGGGGCGTGGTACACTGAAGCTTTCTTT. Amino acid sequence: CASSYGAWYTEAFF.

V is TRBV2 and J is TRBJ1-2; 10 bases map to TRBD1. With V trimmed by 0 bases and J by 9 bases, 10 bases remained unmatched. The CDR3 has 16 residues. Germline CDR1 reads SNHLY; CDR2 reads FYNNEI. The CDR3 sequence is CASSEARRTGGVSYTF. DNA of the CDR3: TGTGCCAGCAGTGAAGCGCGGAGGACAGGGGGGGTTAGCTACACCTTC. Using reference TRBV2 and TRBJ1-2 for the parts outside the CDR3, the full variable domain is EPEVTQTPSHQVTQMGQEVILRCVPISNHLYFYWYRQILGQKVEFLVSFYNNEISEKSEIFDDQFSVERPDGSNFTLKIRSTKLEDSAMYFCASSEARRTGGVSYTFGSGTRLTVV.

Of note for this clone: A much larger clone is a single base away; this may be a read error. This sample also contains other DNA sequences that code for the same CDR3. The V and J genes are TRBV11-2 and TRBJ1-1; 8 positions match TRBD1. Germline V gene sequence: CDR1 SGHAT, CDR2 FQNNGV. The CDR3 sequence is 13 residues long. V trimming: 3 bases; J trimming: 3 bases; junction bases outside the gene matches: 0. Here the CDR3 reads CASSLDRDTEAFF. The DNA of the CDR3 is TGTGCCAGCAGCTTGGACAGGGACACTGAAGCTTTCTTT.

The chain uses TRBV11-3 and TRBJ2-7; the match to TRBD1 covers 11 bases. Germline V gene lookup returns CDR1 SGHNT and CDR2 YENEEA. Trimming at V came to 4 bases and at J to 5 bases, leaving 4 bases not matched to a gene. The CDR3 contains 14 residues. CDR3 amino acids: CASSSGTGGDEQYF. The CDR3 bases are TGTGCCAGCAGCTCGGGGACAGGGGGAGACGAGCAGTACTTC.

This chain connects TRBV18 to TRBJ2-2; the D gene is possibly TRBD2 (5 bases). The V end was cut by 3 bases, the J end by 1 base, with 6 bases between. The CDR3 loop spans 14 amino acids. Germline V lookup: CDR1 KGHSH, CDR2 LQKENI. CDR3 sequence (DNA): TGTGCCAGCTCACCTCGGGAGAACACCGGGGAGCTGTTTTTT. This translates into CASSPRENTGELFF.

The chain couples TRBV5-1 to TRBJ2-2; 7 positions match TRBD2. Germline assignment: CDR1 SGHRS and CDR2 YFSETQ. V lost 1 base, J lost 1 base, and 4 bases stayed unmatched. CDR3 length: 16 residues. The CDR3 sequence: CASSLWLAVNTGELFF. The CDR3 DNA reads TGCGCCAGCAGCTTGTGGCTAGCGGTGAACACCGGGGAGCTGTTTTTT.

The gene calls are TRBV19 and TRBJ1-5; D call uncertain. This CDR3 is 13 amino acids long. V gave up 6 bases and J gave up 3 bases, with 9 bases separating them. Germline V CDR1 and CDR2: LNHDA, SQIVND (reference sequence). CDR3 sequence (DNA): TGTGCCAGTAGGAAACGGGACAATCAGCCCCAGCATTTT. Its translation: CASRKRDNQPQHF.

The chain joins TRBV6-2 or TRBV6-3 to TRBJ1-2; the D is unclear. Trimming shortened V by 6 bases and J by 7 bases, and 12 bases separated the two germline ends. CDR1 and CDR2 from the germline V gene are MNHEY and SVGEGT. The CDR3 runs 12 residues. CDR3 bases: TGTGCCAGCAGCCCACTGGCGGGTGGCTACACCTTC. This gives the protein CASSPLAGGYTF.

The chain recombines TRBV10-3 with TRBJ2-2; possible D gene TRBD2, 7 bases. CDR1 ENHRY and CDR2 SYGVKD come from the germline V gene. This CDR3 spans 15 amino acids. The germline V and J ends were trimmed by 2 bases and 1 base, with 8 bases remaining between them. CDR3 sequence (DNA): TGTGCCATCAGTGAGAGGGGGGGGAACACCGGGGAGCTGTTTTTT. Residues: CAISERGGNTGELFF.

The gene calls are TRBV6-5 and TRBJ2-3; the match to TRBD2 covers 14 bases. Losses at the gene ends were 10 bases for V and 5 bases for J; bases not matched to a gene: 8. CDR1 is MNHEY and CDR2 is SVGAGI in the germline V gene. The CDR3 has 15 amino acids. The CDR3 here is CATMGTSGRVDTQYF. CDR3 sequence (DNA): TGTGCCACCATGGGGACTAGCGGGAGAGTAGATACGCAGTATTTT.

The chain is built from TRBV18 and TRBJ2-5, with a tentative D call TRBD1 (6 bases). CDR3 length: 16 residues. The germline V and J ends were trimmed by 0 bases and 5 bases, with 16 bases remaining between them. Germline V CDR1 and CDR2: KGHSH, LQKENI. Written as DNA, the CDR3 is TGTGCCAGCTCACCACCGAATACAGGGATGATGGAGACCCAGTACTTC. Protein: CASSPPNTGMMETQYF. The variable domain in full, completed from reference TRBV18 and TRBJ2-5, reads NAGVMQNPRHLVRRRGQEARLRCSPMKGHSHVYWYRQLPEEGLKFMVYLQKENIIDESGMPKERFSAEFPKEGPSILRIQQVVRGDSAAYFCASSPPNTGMMETQYFGPGTRLLVL.

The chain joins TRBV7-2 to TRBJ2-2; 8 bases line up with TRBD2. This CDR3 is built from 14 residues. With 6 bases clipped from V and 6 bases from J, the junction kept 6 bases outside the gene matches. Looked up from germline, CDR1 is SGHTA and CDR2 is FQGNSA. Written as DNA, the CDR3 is TGTGCCAGCAGAGGGGGACTAGGTCCCGGGGAGCTGTTTTTT. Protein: CASRGGLGPGELFF.

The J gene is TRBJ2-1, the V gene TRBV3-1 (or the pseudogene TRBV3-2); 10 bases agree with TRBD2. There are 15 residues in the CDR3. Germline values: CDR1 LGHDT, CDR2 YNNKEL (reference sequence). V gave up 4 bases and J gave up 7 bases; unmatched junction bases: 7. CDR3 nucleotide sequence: TGTGCCAGCAGCCTTTCTAGCGGGAGTTCGAATGAGCAGTTCTTC. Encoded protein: CASSLSSGSSNEQFF.

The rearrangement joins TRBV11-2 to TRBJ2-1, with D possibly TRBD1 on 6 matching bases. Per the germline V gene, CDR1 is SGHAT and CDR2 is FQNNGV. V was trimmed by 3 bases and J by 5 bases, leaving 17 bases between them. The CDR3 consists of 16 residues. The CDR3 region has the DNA TGTGCCAGCAGCTTTCCGCAAGGTGGGGGCGACAATGAGCAGTTCTTC. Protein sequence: CASSFPQGGGDNEQFF.

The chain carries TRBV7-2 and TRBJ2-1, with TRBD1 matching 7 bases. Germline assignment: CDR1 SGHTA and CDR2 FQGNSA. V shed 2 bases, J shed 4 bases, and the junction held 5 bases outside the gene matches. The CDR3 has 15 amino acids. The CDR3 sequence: CASSLLSGQYNEQFF. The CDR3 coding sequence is TGTGCCAGCAGCTTACTCTCGGGACAGTACAATGAGCAGTTCTTC. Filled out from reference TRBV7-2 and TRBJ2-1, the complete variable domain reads GAGVSQSPSNKVTEKGKDVELRCDPISGHTALYWYRQSLGQGLEFLIYFQGNSAPDKSGLPSDRFSAERTGGSVSTLTIQRTQQEDSAVYLCASSLLSGQYNEQFFGPGTRLTVL.

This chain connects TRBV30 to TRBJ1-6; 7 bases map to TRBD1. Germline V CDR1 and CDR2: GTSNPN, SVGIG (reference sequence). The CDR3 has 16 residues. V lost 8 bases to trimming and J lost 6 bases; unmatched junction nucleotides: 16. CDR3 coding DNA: TGTGCCGGAGGAGGCAGGGACAGAGGACCTAATTCACCCCTCCACTTT. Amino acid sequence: CAGGGRDRGPNSPLHF.

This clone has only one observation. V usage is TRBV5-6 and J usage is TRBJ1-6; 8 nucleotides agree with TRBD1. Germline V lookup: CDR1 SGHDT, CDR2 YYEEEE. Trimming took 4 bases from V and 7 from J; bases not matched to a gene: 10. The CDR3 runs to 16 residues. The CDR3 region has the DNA TGTGCCAGCAGCGTAAGGCGGACAGGGTTGAATTCACCCCTCCACTTT. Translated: CASSVRRTGLNSPLHF.

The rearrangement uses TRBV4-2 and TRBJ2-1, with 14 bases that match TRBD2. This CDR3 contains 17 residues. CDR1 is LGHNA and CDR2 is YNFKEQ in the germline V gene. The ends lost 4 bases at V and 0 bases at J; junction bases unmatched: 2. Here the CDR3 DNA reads TGTGCCAGCAGCCTGGGACTAGCGGGGGCCTCCTACAATGAGCAGTTCTTC. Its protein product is CASSLGLAGASYNEQFF.

CDR3 sequence (DNA): TGTGCCAGCAGTGAATGGGACAGGGCTGCTGCCAACGTCCTGACTTTC. Protein product: CASSEWDRAAANVLTF. This chain connects TRBV2 to TRBJ2-6, with 9 bases that match TRBD1. The CDR3 totals 16 residues. Germline V gives CDR1 SNHLY, CDR2 FYNNEI. V trimming: 2 bases; J trimming: 7 bases; junction bases outside the gene matches: 6.

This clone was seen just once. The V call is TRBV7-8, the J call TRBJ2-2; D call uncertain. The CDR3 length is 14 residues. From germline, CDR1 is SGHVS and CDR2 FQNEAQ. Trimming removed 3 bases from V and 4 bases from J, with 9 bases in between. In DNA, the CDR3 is TGTGCCAGCAGCTTTTACAGAACCACCGGGGAGCTGTTTTTT. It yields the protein CASSFYRTTGELFF.

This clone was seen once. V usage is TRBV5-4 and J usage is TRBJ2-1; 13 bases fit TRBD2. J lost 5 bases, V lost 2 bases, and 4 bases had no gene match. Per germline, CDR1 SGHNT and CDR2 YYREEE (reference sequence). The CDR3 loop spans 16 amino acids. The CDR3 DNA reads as TGTGCCAGCAGCTTTACTAGCGGGAGGGCCCACAATGAGCAGTTCTTC. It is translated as CASSFTSGRAHNEQFF.

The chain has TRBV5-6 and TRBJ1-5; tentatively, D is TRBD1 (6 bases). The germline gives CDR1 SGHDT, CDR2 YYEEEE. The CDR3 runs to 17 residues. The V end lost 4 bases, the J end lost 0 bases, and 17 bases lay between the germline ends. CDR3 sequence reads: CASSPGPTGVSNQPQHF. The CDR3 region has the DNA TGTGCCAGCAGCCCCGGGCCGACAGGAGTTAGCAATCAGCCCCAGCATTTT.

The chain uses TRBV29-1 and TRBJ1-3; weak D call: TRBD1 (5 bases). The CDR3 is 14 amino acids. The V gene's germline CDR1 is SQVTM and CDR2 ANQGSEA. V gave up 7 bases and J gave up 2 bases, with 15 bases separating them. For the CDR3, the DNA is TGCAGCGGTACGGGGGGGAGTACTGGAAACACCATATATTTT. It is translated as CSGTGGSTGNTIYF. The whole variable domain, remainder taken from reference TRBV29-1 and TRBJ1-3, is SAVISQKPSRDICQRGTSLTIQCQVDSQVTMMFWYRQQPGQSLTLIATANQGSEATYESGFVIDKFPISRPNLTFSTLTVSNMSPEDSSIYLCSGTGGSTGNTIYFGEGSWLTVV.

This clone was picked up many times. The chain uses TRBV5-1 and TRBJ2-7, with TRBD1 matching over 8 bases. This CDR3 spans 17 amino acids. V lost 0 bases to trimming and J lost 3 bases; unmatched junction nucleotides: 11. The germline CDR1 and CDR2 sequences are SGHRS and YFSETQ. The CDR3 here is CASSLAAPGGTYYEQYF. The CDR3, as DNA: TGCGCCAGCAGCTTGGCCGCCCCAGGGGGCACATACTACGAGCAGTACTTC.

The CDR3 DNA sequence: TGTGCCAGCAGCTTTAGGAGAACAGGGAACACTGAAGCTTTCTTT. Protein: CASSFRRTGNTEAFF. The rearrangement links TRBV5-6 to TRBJ1-1; the D gene is possibly TRBD1 (5 bases). Trimming left V 2 bases short and J 1 base short, with 12 bases between. The V gene's germline CDR1 is SGHDT and CDR2 YYEEEE. The CDR3 runs 15 residues.

The DNA for the CDR3 is TGTGCCAGCACACTTAACGGGAAGGCAGATACGCAGTATTTT. It translates to CASTLNGKADTQYF. The chain carries TRBV27 and TRBJ2-3; D is possibly TRBD2 (5 bases). Germline CDR1 MNHEY, CDR2 SMNVEV (reference sequence). The CDR3 totals 14 residues. Trimming cost V 7 bases and J 4 bases, with 15 bases left between them.

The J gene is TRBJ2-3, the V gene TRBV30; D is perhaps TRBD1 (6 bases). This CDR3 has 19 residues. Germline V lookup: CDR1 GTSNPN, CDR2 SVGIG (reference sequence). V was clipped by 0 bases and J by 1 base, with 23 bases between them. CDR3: CAWSVSRGGPFSGTDTQYF. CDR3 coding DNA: TGTGCCTGGAGTGTTAGTAGAGGGGGACCTTTCTCTGGCACAGATACGCAGTATTTT.